Listed below are T cell receptor beta chains from one sample, sequenced in a study of breast tumors, draining lymph nodes, adjacent tissues. From the multiplex PCR reads, TCRdb called clonotypes with MiXCR, one entry per CDR3 protein. Here the sample spans approximately 130,000 distinct CDR3 sequences, approximately 20% being singletons. Sequencing used axillary lymph node tissue. The receptors shown here come from a female donor with breast cancer. Some clones in this sample may be carry-over from other donors' samples. CDR3s include the opening cysteine and the closing phenylalanine or tryptophan. Each record gives: V gene, clone size, J gene, D gene, CDR3 protein, CDR3 DNA. The D gene is left open where the match is weak. Clone size is shown for a subset of rows, as once, few, many or a class of expanded clone.

TRBV10-2	many	TRBJ2-3	NA	CASSRLGAGTSTDTQYF	TGCGCCAGCAGTCGACTAGGCGCAGGGACTAGCACAGATACGCAGTATTTT
TRBV12-3/TRBV12-4	many	TRBJ2-6	NA	CASQNSGANVLTF	TGTGCCAGCCAAAACTCTGGGGCCAACGTCCTGACTTTC
TRBV2	many	TRBJ1-2	TRBD1	CASSEVGQGVSNYGYTF	TGTGCCAGCAGTGAGGTGGGACAGGGGGTTTCAAACTATGGCTACACCTTC
TRBV7-2	many	TRBJ2-5	TRBD1	CASSPRRAGGQETQYF	TGTGCCAGCAGCCCACGACGGGCAGGGGGACAGGAGACCCAGTACTTC
TRBV7-9	many	TRBJ1-2	TRBD1	CASSRDSVYGYTF	TGTGCCAGCAGTCGGGACAGCGTCTATGGCTACACCTTC
TRBV5-5	few	TRBJ2-5	NA	CASSYGRYQETQYF	TGTGCCAGCAGCTACGGACGGTATCAAGAGACCCAGTACTTC
TRBV14	many	TRBJ1-3	NA	CASSHTTGGAGNTIYF	TGTGCCAGCAGCCACACCACGGGAGGGGCTGGAAACACCATATATTTT
TRBV11-3	many	TRBJ2-1	TRBD2	CASSREGLAGSYNEQFF	TGTGCCAGCAGCCGCGAGGGACTAGCGGGATCCTACAATGAGCAGTTCTTC
TRBV12-3/TRBV12-4	many	TRBJ1-4	NA	CASSLRSTNEKLFF	TGTGCCAGCAGTTTAAGGTCAACTAATGAAAAACTGTTTTTT
TRBV27	few	TRBJ2-2	TRBD2	CASSPLLAGEALIHTGELFF	TGTGCCAGCAGTCCTCTGCTAGCGGGAGAGGCCCTGATACACACCGGGGAGCTGTTTTTT
TRBV19	many	TRBJ2-5	NA	CASSTHGVRETQYF	TGTGCCAGTAGTACCCATGGGGTGCGGGAGACCCAGTACTTC
TRBV25-1	NA	TRBJ2-6	TRBD1	CASRGQSLSGANVLTF	TGTGCCAGCAGGGGACAGAGCCTCTCTGGGGCCAACGTCCTGACTTTC
TRBV20-1	NA	TRBJ2-1	TRBD1	CSLLGQGALDGQSF	TGCAGTCTCCTTGGACAGGGGGCATTGGATGGGCAGTCCTTC
TRBV9	many	TRBJ2-2	TRBD2	CASGTRRTGAASGELFF	TGTGCCAGCGGGACTAGACGCACCGGGGCCGCCTCCGGGGAGCTGTTTTTT
TRBV5-4	many	TRBJ2-3	TRBD2	CASSTYLAGSTDTQYF	TGTGCCAGCAGTACCTATTTAGCGGGGAGCACAGATACGCAGTATTTT
TRBV30	many	TRBJ2-7	NA	CAWTSNSYEQYF	TGTGCCTGGACTAGCAACTCCTACGAGCAGTACTTC
TRBV4-1	many	TRBJ2-7	NA	CASSQDRYLSEQYF	TGCGCCAGCAGCCAGGACAGATATTTGAGCGAGCAGTACTTC
TRBV28	NA	TRBJ2-1	NA	CASSTSRRAGEQFF	TGTGCCAGCAGTACGAGCAGGAGGGCCGGAGAGCAGTTCTTC
TRBV6-2/TRBV6-3	many	TRBJ2-7	TRBD2	CASSILAGEQYF	TGTGCCAGCAGTATTCTAGCGGGCGAGCAGTACTTC
TRBV14	many	TRBJ2-1	NA	CASSQAFNEQFF	TGTGCCAGCAGCCAAGCCTTTAATGAGCAGTTCTTC
TRBV24-1	many	TRBJ2-1	TRBD1	CATSDLGTGNNEQFF	TGTGCCACCAGTGATTTAGGGACAGGGAACAATGAGCAGTTCTTC
TRBV27	many	TRBJ1-6	NA	CASSLSHRSSSYNSPLHF	TGTGCCAGCAGTTTGTCTCACAGGTCGAGCTCCTATAATTCACCCCTCCACTTT
TRBV6-1	many	TRBJ2-7	TRBD1	CASSTGQGGSYEQYF	TGTGCCAGCAGTACGGGACAGGGGGGATCCTACGAGCAGTACTTC
TRBV20-1	many	TRBJ2-5	NA	CSANRASRETQYF	TGCAGTGCAAACCGGGCCTCGCGAGAGACCCAGTACTTC
TRBV28	few	TRBJ2-2	TRBD2	CASSFLAGLGGELFF	TGTGCCAGCAGTTTCCTAGCGGGACTAGGCGGGGAGCTGTTTTTT
TRBV24-1	many	TRBJ2-3	NA	CATSDSHRRAGDTQYF	TGTGCCACCAGTGATTCTCACCGGAGGGCCGGTGATACGCAGTATTTT
TRBV19	NA	TRBJ2-6	NA	CASSINGGAGANVLTF	TGTGCCAGTAGTATCAATGGGGGCGCTGGGGCCAACGTCCTGACTTTC
TRBV7-2	many	TRBJ2-3	NA	CASSLGLAYDTQYF	TGTGCCAGCAGCTTAGGGCTAGCTTACGATACGCAGTATTTT
TRBV12-3/TRBV12-4	many	TRBJ2-7	TRBD1	CASSPGTGQYEQYF	TGTGCCAGCAGTCCCGGGACAGGACAGTACGAGCAGTACTTC
TRBV28	NA	TRBJ2-1	TRBD2	CASSLRTSGGVRNEQFF	TGTGCCAGCAGTCTCCGGACTAGCGGGGGAGTTAGGAATGAGCAGTTCTTC
TRBV14	many	TRBJ2-7	NA	CASDKDGYEQYF	TGTGCCAGCGATAAAGATGGCTACGAGCAGTACTTC